One sample yielded the 8 T cell receptor beta chains listed below, sequenced in a study of Tregs in tolerant kidney transplant recipients. The protocol was immunoSEQ multiplex PCR, while the TCRdb copy is restricted to in-frame clones and leaves out a portion. The specimen's table records more than 30,000 clones. The sequencing here drew on CD8+ T cells from blood, taken before the transplant. The receptors shown here come from a human donor who received a combined kidney and bone marrow transplant.

A remark on this clone: The read ends 3 residues shy of where the CDR3 ends; the end is completed using the germline J gene. The chain carries TRBV28 and TRBJ2-1, with TRBD2 matching over 11 bases. The CDR3 loop spans 16 amino acids. Trimming removed 5 bases from V and 4 bases from J; junction bases left unmatched: 7. Germline values: CDR1 MDHEN, CDR2 SYDVKM. CDR3 amino acids: CASSPTSGEVYNEQFF. CDR3 DNA (partial): TGTGCCAGCAGTCCGACTAGCGGGGAGGTATACAATGAG.

About this clone: The CDR3 end lies 3 residues beyond the end of the read and is filled in from the germline J gene. The chain has TRBV2 and TRBJ2-7; no firm D call. CDR3 length: 13 amino acids. The germline gives CDR1 SNHLY, CDR2 FYNNEI. The ends were cut back, 6 bases at V and 1 base at J, with 10 bases in the middle. Here the CDR3 reads CASSPRLSYEQYF. The CDR3 DNA, read in part, is TGTGCCAGCAGCCCCCGGTTGTCCTACGAG.

As concerns this clone: The observed sequence ends 3 residues before the CDR3 terminus, with the missing tail filled in from the germline J gene. The rearrangement uses TRBV6-2 or TRBV6-3 and TRBJ2-5; D perhaps matches TRBD1 (6 bases). V gave up 5 bases and J gave up 2 bases, with 12 bases separating them. This CDR3 is 14 amino acids long. Germline V gene sequence: CDR1 MNHEY, CDR2 SVGEGT. The CDR3 is CASSAGTTQETQYF. The DNA read from the CDR3 is TGTGCCAGCAGTGCCGGGACAACGCAAGAGACC.

For this clone: Coverage ceases 3 residues before the CDR3 finishes, and the germline J gene fills in the end. V is TRBV30 and J is TRBJ2-7; 10 positions agree with TRBD2. CDR1 is GTSNPN, CDR2 SVGIG, per germline (reference sequence). Losses at the gene ends were 1 base for V and 4 bases for J; bases not matched to a gene: 7. The CDR3 runs to 15 residues. Incomplete CDR3 DNA: TGTGCCTGGAGTGGTTTAGCGGGAGGTTCGTACGAG. Translating gives CAWSGLAGGSYE. In full, the CDR3 reads CAWSGLAGGSYEQYF.

CDR3 DNA, as far as it was read: TGTGCCAGCAGCTTTCTCCAGGGCTACGAG. This sequence encodes CASSFLQGYE. The full CDR3 protein is CASSFLQGYEQYF. The V call is TRBV5-6, the J call TRBJ2-7; D may be TRBD1 (5 bases). The DNA ends 3 residues before the CDR3 does, and the rest of the CDR3 is filled in from the germline J gene. Trimming cost V 2 bases and J 3 bases, with 9 bases left between them. The V gene's germline CDR1 is SGHDT and CDR2 YYEEEE. The CDR3 consists of 13 residues.

Details on this clone: The read ends 3 residues shy of where the CDR3 ends; the end is completed using the germline J gene. The rearrangement uses TRBV20-1 and TRBJ2-3, with 7 bases aligning to TRBD2. The trim removed 2 bases at V and 6 bases at J, leaving 8 bases unmatched. The germline gives CDR1 DFQATT, CDR2 SNEGSKA (reference sequence). This CDR3 spans 14 amino acids. CDR3 loop: CSARLLAPFDTQYF. Incomplete CDR3 DNA: TGCAGTGCTAGACTACTAGCGCCCTTTGATACG.

Turning to this clone: The DNA ends 3 residues before the CDR3 does, and the rest of the CDR3 is filled in from the germline J gene. V usage is TRBV7-9 and J usage is TRBJ2-3; 9 bases are a match to TRBD2. CDR1 is SEHNR, CDR2 FQNEAQ, per germline (reference sequence). V dropped 5 bases and J dropped 6; count of bases not matched to a gene: 6. This CDR3 is 14 amino acids long. CDR3 residues: CASSGLAYVDTQYF. The covered CDR3 bases are TGTGCCAGCAGCGGACTAGCGTACGTGGATACG.

In regard to this clone: The CDR3 is cut off 3 residues early in the read; its end comes from the germline J gene. The rearrangement joins TRBV19 to TRBJ1-6, with 7 bases fitting TRBD1. Germline V gene sequence: CDR1 LNHDA, CDR2 SQIVND (reference sequence). V gave up 8 bases and J gave up 10 bases; unmatched junction bases: 11. The CDR3 extends over 14 amino acids. Partial CDR3 DNA: TGTGCCAGTTCCCTCGACAGGGTTGAGTCACCC. Protein: CASSLDRVESP. The CDR3, in full, reads CASSLDRVESPLHF.